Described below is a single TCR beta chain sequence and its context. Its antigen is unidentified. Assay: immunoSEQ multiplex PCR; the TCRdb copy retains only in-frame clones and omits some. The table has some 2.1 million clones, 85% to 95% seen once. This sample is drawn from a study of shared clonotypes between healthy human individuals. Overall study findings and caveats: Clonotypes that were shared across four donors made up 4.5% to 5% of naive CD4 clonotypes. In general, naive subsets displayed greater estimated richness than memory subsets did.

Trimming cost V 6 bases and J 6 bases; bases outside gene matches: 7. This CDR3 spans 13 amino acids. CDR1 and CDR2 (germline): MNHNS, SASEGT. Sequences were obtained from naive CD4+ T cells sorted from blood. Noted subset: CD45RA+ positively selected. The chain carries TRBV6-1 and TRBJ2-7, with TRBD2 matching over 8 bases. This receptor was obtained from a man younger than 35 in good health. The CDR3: CASREGLGGEQYF. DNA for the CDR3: TGTGCCAGCAGGGAGGGACTAGGCGGCGAGCAGTACTTC.